These T cell receptor beta chains were read from a single sample in a study of regulatory T cells in long-lasting Graves disease. Using its own MiXCR run on the multiplex PCR reads, TCRdb lists one record per CDR3 protein. The repertoire consists of a few hundred thousand distinct CDR3 sequences, with around 23% occurring once and the leading ten covering more than 13%. The specimen comprised peripheral blood mononuclear cells (PBMCs), sampled when the disease was refractory, from a patient treated with antithyroid drugs. The receptors come from a female donor with Graves disease. The conserved cysteine and the conserved F or W are not part of the CDR3 here.

v_gene	j_gene	CDR3aa
TRBV27	TRBJ2-5	ASSLLLGETQY
TRBV10-2	TRBJ2-5	ASSAVHRETQY
TRBV28	TRBJ2-1	ASPGLAGGGSYNEQF
TRBV3-1	-	ASSQVHLNEQF
TRBV15	TRBJ2-5	ATSTATGETQY
TRBV5-1	TRBJ2-5	ASRWTGEETQY
TRBV3-1	TRBJ2-7	ASSQVVDPGGSSYEQY
TRBV28	TRBJ1-5	ASRTGVNQPQH
TRBV30	TRBJ1-1	AWSIDRAGVAF
TRBV7-8	TRBJ1-2	ASSPEPYRGARGYT
TRBV28	TRBJ1-2	TSSFGRTVGYGYT
TRBV4-2	TRBJ2-3	ASSPTGTSGEDTQY
TRBV15	TRBJ2-6	ATSRAGNPSGANVLT
TRBV5-1	TRBJ1-1	ASSLGQGESEAF
TRBV28	TRBJ2-7	ASSTGTGSWEQY
TRBV28	TRBJ1-2	ASSLFGTGDHGYT
TRBV27	TRBJ2-6	ASSADRGRTGANVLT
TRBV10-3	TRBJ2-7	AISEMRLLSREQY
TRBV12-3/TRBV12-4	TRBJ1-5	ASSLALPDQPQH
TRBV20-1	TRBJ2-5	SSGASGSVGKETQY
TRBV5-4	TRBJ1-2	ASSLGQGGGGYT
TRBV28	TRBJ1-4	ASKSGTGPNEKLF
TRBV28	TRBJ2-5	ASSQTSGSGETQY
TRBV27	TRBJ1-2	ASRPTGQFGYT
TRBV6-5	TRBJ2-5	ASSYMSGSGTQY
TRBV19	TRBJ1-1	ASSITGVTEAF
TRBV20-1	TRBJ2-5	SARGPLETQY
TRBV6-2/TRBV6-3	TRBJ2-7	ASRGVANSYEQY
TRBV5-4	TRBJ1-1	ASNLNVGALTEAF
TRBV3-1	TRBJ1-6	ASSPYWDVNSPLH
TRBV2	TRBJ2-3	ARDRGSEGDTQY
TRBV11-2	TRBJ2-7	ASSFFSRDRDRGHEQY
TRBV2	TRBJ2-2	ASSEEGGYSTGELF
TRBV3-1	TRBJ2-7	GSSQEGRSSYEQY
TRBV5-1	TRBJ1-4	ASSPGTTNEKLF
TRBV7-2	TRBJ2-7	ASSPNPLYEQY
TRBV28	TRBJ1-6	ASSLETSYNSPLH
TRBV12-3/TRBV12-4	TRBJ1-2	ASSLVVYYGYT
TRBV7-2	TRBJ2-2	ASSLLAGGGTGELF
TRBV4-1	TRBJ2-2	ASSQDQGGRELF
TRBV5-1	TRBJ2-3	ASSSPGTSGYTDTQY
TRBV28	TRBJ2-5	ASSFTGQKETQY
TRBV7-6	TRBJ2-7	ASSLEATGSYEQY
TRBV20-1	TRBJ2-1	SARPGLVNEQF
TRBV28	TRBJ1-6	ASSPNNSPLH
TRBV18	TRBJ1-1	ASSADRATEAF
TRBV12-3/TRBV12-4	TRBJ2-5	ASSLGLVGETQY
TRBV2	TRBJ2-2	ASSEFSTSGTNTGELF
TRBV19	TRBJ2-5	ASSRRQLQETQY
TRBV29-1	TRBJ1-3	SVEDLAGGSGNTIY
TRBV12-3/TRBV12-4	TRBJ2-2	ASSGDRGNTGELF
TRBV19	TRBJ1-5	ASSTGTGGNQPQH
TRBV27	TRBJ2-3	ASSPGHRDTQY
TRBV5-4	TRBJ1-2	ASSVQGTNYGYT
TRBV29-1	TRBJ1-5	SAGTENQPQH
TRBV2	TRBJ2-1	ASSGSGRAYNEQF
TRBV19	TRBJ1-5	ASSDTTNQPQH
TRBV19	TRBJ2-2	ASRGGRFTGELF
TRBV7-9	TRBJ2-7	ASSPRDRGPGEQY
TRBV2	TRBJ2-7	ASSGGLAGNYEQY